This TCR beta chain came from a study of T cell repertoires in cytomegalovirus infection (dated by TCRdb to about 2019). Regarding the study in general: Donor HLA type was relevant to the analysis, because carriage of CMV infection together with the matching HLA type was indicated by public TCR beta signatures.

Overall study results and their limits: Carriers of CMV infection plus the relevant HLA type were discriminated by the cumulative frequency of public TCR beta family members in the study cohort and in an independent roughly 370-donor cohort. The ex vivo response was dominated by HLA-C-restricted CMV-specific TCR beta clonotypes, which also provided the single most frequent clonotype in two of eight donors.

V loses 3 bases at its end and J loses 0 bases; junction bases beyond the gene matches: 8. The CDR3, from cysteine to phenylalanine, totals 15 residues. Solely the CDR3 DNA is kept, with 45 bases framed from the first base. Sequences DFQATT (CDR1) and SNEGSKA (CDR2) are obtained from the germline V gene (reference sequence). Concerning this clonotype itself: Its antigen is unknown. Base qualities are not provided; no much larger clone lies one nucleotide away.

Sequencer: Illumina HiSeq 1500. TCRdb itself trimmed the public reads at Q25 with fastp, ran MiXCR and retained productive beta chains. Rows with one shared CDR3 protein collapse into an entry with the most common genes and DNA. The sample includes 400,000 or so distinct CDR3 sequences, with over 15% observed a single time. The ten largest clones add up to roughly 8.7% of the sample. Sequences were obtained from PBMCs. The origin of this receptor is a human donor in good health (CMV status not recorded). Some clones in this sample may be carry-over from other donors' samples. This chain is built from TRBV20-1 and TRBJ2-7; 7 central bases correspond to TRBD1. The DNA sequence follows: TGCAGTGCTAGCGGGGACAGACAGTACTCCTACGAGCAGTACTTC. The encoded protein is CSASGDRQYSYEQYF.